This TCR beta chain was sequenced for a study of CD8 T cells in Susac syndrome. Roughly 0.45 to 1 ug RNA was reverse transcribed with random hexamers. Via MiXCR, TCRdb re-called the immunoSEQ multiplex PCR reads, giving one row per CDR3 protein. The table records around 180,000 distinct CDR3 sequences, approximately 94% of them present only once. What was sequenced was CD4+ T cells from PBMCs. The sequence was collected from a human donor with multiple sclerosis.

The CDR3, as DNA: TGCAGTGCGAAAGGACAGTTAGGGGCAGATACGCAGTATTTT. It codes for CSAKGQLGADTQYF. The chain is built from TRBV20-1 and TRBJ2-3; D might be TRBD1 (6 bases). The CDR3 has 14 amino acids. V gave up 6 bases and J gave up 4 bases, with 17 bases separating them. Per germline, CDR1 DFQATT and CDR2 SNEGSKA (reference sequence).